Presented here are 14 T cell receptor beta chains from one specimen sequenced in a study of tumor and adjacent non-tumor tissue in lung cancer. Three rounds of nested PCR, following a modified ARM-PCR protocol, produced the TCRbeta library. A single record per CDR3 protein comes from TCRdb applying MiXCR to the multiplex PCR reads. In the table there are roughly 76,000 distinct CDR3 sequences, about two thirds of which are singletons. No cell sorting was done before RNA was extracted from the tissue. Sequenced: lung tumor tissue. The receptors originated from a woman in her seventies with non-small cell lung cancer.

In the case of this clonotype: This is likely a read error, given that the CDR3 carries no conserved phenylalanine or tryptophan at its end. The DNA is omitted, as the CDR3 cannot be located on it reliably, and the CDR3 follows TCRdb's listing. The V call is TRBV30, the J call TRBJ2-1; no check of the table's D call, TRBD2, against the DNA was made. Including both end residues, the CDR3 is 15 amino acids long. Germline CDR1 and CDR2: GTSNPN and SVGIG (reference sequence). CDR3 in amino acids: CAWSVALAGVDEHFL.

The V gene is TRBV5-5, the J gene TRBJ1-6, with 8 positions matching TRBD1. This CDR3 comprises 16 residues. The germline V gene encodes CDR1 SGHKS and CDR2 YYEKEE (reference sequence). The chain's CDR3 is CTNSLEGTGNNSPLHF. Written as DNA, the CDR3 is TGTACCAACAGCTTGGAGGGGACAGGAAATAATTCACCCCTCCACTTT. The full variable domain, rest sourced from reference TRBV5-5 and TRBJ1-6, is DAGVTQSPTHLIKTRGQQVTLRCSPISGHKSVSWYQQVLGQGPQFIFQYYEKEERGRGNFPDRFSARQFPNYSSELNVNALLLGDSALYLCTNSLEGTGNNSPLHFGNGTRLTVT.

This clonotype appeared once. The chain joins TRBV5-1 to TRBJ2-2; D possibly corresponds to TRBD2 (6 bases). Trimming removed 7 bases at V and 5 bases at J, with 21 bases between. The CDR3 has 16 amino acids. Germline loops: CDR1 SGHRS, CDR2 YFSETQ. The CDR3 DNA reads as TGCGCCAGCGCGGGGACCGGGACTGGGAAAACCGGGGAGCTGTTTTTT. Translated, it gives CASAGTGTGKTGELFF.

This clonotype was seen many times. The rearrangement links TRBV6-2 or TRBV6-3 to TRBJ1-5; possibly TRBD1 for D (6 bases). The CDR3 length is 13 residues. Trimming removed 7 bases from V and 4 bases from J, with 11 bases in between. From germline, CDR1 is MNHEY and CDR2 SVGEGT. Here the CDR3 reads CASNSDRNQPQHF. The DNA of the CDR3 is TGTGCCAGCAATTCCGACAGGAATCAGCCCCAGCATTTT.

The V call is TRBV5-1, the J call TRBJ2-3, with D maybe TRBD2 (5 bases). V was trimmed by 6 bases and J by 7 bases, leaving 24 bases between them. From germline, CDR1 is SGHRS and CDR2 YFSETQ. The CDR3 is made up of 16 amino acids. CDR3 protein: CASIHEGGPAANTQYF. The CDR3 region has the DNA TGCGCCAGCATCCACGAGGGCGGCCCGGCGGCAAATACGCAGTATTTT.

In regard to this clonotype: This CDR3 fails to terminate in the conserved phenylalanine or tryptophan, so it likely reflects a read error. For the CDR3, the DNA is TGTGCCATCAGTTCCGAAGCCGGGACTAGACAAGAGACCCAGTACATC. Translated, it gives CAISSEAGTRQETQYI. The rearrangement joins TRBV28 to TRBJ2-5; 8 bases agree with TRBD2. Germline CDR1 reads MDHEN; CDR2 reads SYDVKM. The CDR3 runs to 16 residues.

This clonotype was found once. At one end, the junction sequence differs from germline, possibly due to a read error. J is TRBJ1-1 and V is TRBV6-2 or TRBV6-3, with D possibly being TRBD1 (5 bases). The V gene's germline CDR1 is MNHEY and CDR2 SVGEGT. There are 13 residues in the CDR3. The CDR3: CTSLRGMNTEAFF. CDR3 sequence (DNA): TGCACCAGCCTAAGGGGCATGAACACTGAAGCTTTCTTT.

With regard to this clonotype: This sequence may be a read error, since a much larger clone differs from it by one base. The chain recombines TRBV30 with TRBJ1-1; D remains ambiguous. Germline V gene sequence: CDR1 GTSNPN, CDR2 SVGIG (reference sequence). This CDR3 contains 13 residues. V lost 4 bases, J lost 5 bases, and 14 bases lay in between. CDR3 sequence (DNA): TGTGCCTGGATTTCAAGGACGGTGACTGAAGCTTTCTTT. Residues: CAWISRTVTEAFF.

To note about this clonotype: A junction end diverges from the germline sequence, so it may reflect a read error. V gene TRBV6-1 combines with J gene TRBJ1-2; D gene ambiguous. The germline V gene has CDR1 MNHNS and CDR2 SASEGT. There are 14 residues in the CDR3. This chain's CDR3 is CPSSESGIVGGYTF. CDR3 sequence (DNA): TGTCCCAGCAGCGAATCCGGCATAGTAGGCGGCTACACCTTC.

The genes are TRBV4-1 and TRBJ2-1; 7 bases line up with TRBD2. Germline values: CDR1 MGHRA, CDR2 YSYEKL. The CDR3 contains 13 residues. Trimming cost V 11 bases and J 8 bases; bases outside gene matches: 12. CDR3 in amino acids: CAGTQGREDEQFF. The CDR3 nucleotides read TGCGCCGGCACCCAAGGGAGGGAGGATGAGCAGTTCTTC.

In regard to this clonotype: The germline gene is not matched at one end of the junction; a read error may be the cause. The CDR3 here is CASSEIDIYNEQVF. The CDR3 coding sequence is TGTGCCAGCAGTGAAATCGACATCTACAATGAGCAGGTCTTC. The chain joins TRBV6-1 to TRBJ2-1; D remains ambiguous. Germline lookup yields CDR1 MNHNS and CDR2 SASEGT. The CDR3 covers 14 residues.

The sample holds a few counts of this clonotype. A much larger clone sits a single nucleotide away, making a read error possible. V and J are TRBV6-1 and TRBJ1-1; the D is unclear. CDR1 and CDR2 (germline): MNHNS, SASEGT. Trimming took 4 bases from V and 4 from J, leaving 13 bases between them. CDR3 length: 14 amino acids. CDR3 nucleotides: TGTGCCAGCAGTGGAGCGAAGGCCGGCACTGAAGCTTTCTTT. It codes for CASSGAKAGTEAFF.

Remarks on this clonotype: This could be a read error, since a much larger clone is one nucleotide away. The chain recombines TRBV7-9 with TRBJ2-1; no firm D call. CDR1 SEHNR and CDR2 FQNEAQ come from the germline V gene (reference sequence). The CDR3 consists of 11 residues. Trimming cost V 6 bases and J 12 bases, with 12 bases left between them. The CDR3 protein is CASSLIWGQFF. The CDR3, as DNA: TGTGCCAGCAGTTTAATATGGGGGCAGTTCTTC.

The table lists this clonotype with a few counts. The junction and the germline gene differ at one end; a read error may be behind it. The rearrangement links TRBV4-2 to TRBJ1-3; maybe TRBD1 (6 bases). Germline V gene data show CDR1 as LGHNA and CDR2 as YNFKEQ. This CDR3 has 13 amino acids. The CDR3 here is CASGQRGRDTLYF. The CDR3 region has the DNA TGTGCCAGCGGCCAAAGGGGACGGGACACCTTATATTTT.